These 30 T cell receptor beta chains were sequenced from one sample in a study of blood T cell repertoires in COVID-19. The method was immunoSEQ multiplex PCR; TCRdb's version includes in-frame clones alone and lacks a portion of them. The data show about 180,000 clones, about 85% seen once. The sample taken for sequencing was peripheral blood. The receptors here all came from a woman aged 25 to 45 with active or convalescent COVID-19.

J is TRBJ1-1 and V is TRBV5-1; 9 nucleotides agree with TRBD1. CDR1 and CDR2 (germline): SGHRS, YFSETQ. V lost 6 bases to trimming and J lost 5 bases; unmatched junction nucleotides: 8. This CDR3 has 14 residues. In DNA, the CDR3 is TGCGCCAGCACGGGGGGACAGGGAGGTACTGAAGCTTTCTTT. Its protein product is CASTGGQGGTEAFF. The complete variable domain, with remaining parts taken from reference TRBV5-1 and TRBJ1-1, reads KAGVTQTPRYLIKTRGQQVTLSCSPISGHRSVSWYQQTPGQGLQFLFEYFSETQRNKGNFPGRFSGRQFSNSRSEMNVSTLELGDSALYLCASTGGQGGTEAFFGQGTRLTVV.

The rearrangement joins TRBV6-1 to TRBJ1-5; 7 bases agree with TRBD1. Per the germline V gene, CDR1 is MNHNS and CDR2 is SASEGT. The ends lost 6 bases at V and 4 bases at J; junction bases unmatched: 3. This CDR3 is 13 amino acids long. Written as DNA, the CDR3 is TGTGCCAGCAGACCGACAGGGAATCAGCCCCAGCATTTT. Encoded protein: CASRPTGNQPQHF.

The chain employs TRBV9 and TRBJ2-3, with D perhaps TRBD2 (6 bases). Germline V gene data show CDR1 as SGDLS and CDR2 as YYNGEE. Trimming removed 2 bases from V and 0 bases from J, with 7 bases in between. The length of the CDR3 is 14 residues. CDR3 in DNA: TGTGCCAGCAGCGTCAGCGGGAGCACAGATACGCAGTATTTT. It yields the protein CASSVSGSTDTQYF.

The genes are TRBV19 and TRBJ1-5, with D hard to call. The ends were cut back, 7 bases at V and 3 bases at J, with 13 bases in the middle. The CDR3 loop spans 14 amino acids. The germline CDR1 and CDR2 sequences are LNHDA and SQIVND (reference sequence). CDR3 sequence reads: CASIRVEDNQPQHF. CDR3 coding DNA: TGTGCCAGTATTCGGGTGGAAGACAATCAGCCCCAGCATTTT.

The chain couples TRBV10-2 to TRBJ2-7, with 11 bases matching TRBD1. The CDR3 covers 14 residues. Trimming cost V 6 bases and J 3 bases; bases outside gene matches: 4. Looked up from germline, CDR1 is WSHSY and CDR2 is SAAADI. CDR3 DNA: TGCGCCAGCAGGGACAGGGGGCCCAACTACGAGCAGTACTTC. As protein: CASRDRGPNYEQYF.

V is TRBV30 and J is TRBJ2-6; D is possibly TRBD1 (5 bases). CDR3 size: 13 residues. In germline, CDR1 is GTSNPN, CDR2 SVGIG (reference sequence). Trimming took off 3 bases at V and 2 bases at J, with 5 bases between the two ends. CDR3 sequence: CAWRGPGANVLTF. CDR3 sequence (DNA): TGTGCCTGGAGGGGGCCTGGGGCCAACGTCCTGACTTTC.

Regarding this clone: At one of its ends the junction is not consistent with the germline gene, which may arise from a read error. The chain carries TRBV29-1 and TRBJ2-3; TRBD1 matches 7 bases. The CDR3 runs to 9 residues. Germline assignment: CDR1 SQVTM and CDR2 ANQGSEA. DNA of the CDR3: TGCAGCGTTGAAGTCGGGACAGACTTT. This codes for CSVEVGTDF.

The V call is TRBV7-9, the J call TRBJ1-1, with D maybe TRBD1 (5 bases). The CDR3 sequence is 9 residues long. Germline CDR1 SEHNR, CDR2 FQNEAQ (reference sequence). CDR3 protein: CVTGVEAFF. The CDR3 nucleotides read TGTGTCACGGGGGTTGAAGCTTTCTTT.

J is TRBJ1-2 and V is TRBV18; TRBD1 matches at 7 bases. This CDR3 has 13 amino acids. Germline V gene sequence: CDR1 KGHSH, CDR2 LQKENI. V was clipped by 5 bases and J by 5 bases; unmatched bases: 5. The CDR3 DNA reads as TGTGCCAGCTCAACGGGACAGATATATGGCTACACCTTC. It translates to CASSTGQIYGYTF.

The chain uses TRBV18 and TRBJ2-3; 12 bases match TRBD2. The CDR3 consists of 15 residues. The germline V gene has CDR1 KGHSH and CDR2 LQKENI. V was pared by 8 bases and J by 4 bases, with 7 bases of the junction left unmatched. The CDR3 is CASTELAGGADTQYF. The CDR3 DNA sequence: TGTGCCAGCACCGAACTAGCGGGAGGCGCAGATACGCAGTATTTT.

The chain employs TRBV6-5 and TRBJ2-2, with 9 bases matching TRBD1. V shed 5 bases and J 5 bases; nucleotides not matched to a gene: 6. This CDR3 is built from 15 residues. Germline CDR1 reads MNHEY; CDR2 reads SVGAGI. The DNA of the CDR3 is TGTGCCAGCAGTAGGGACAGGGAACGAACCGGGGAGCTGTTTTTT. Protein: CASSRDRERTGELFF.

As to this clone: Within the sample, other DNA sequences also encode this same CDR3. The rearrangement links TRBV3-1 (or the pseudogene TRBV3-2) to TRBJ2-5; 9 nucleotides match TRBD2. There are 16 residues in the CDR3. The germline gives CDR1 LGHDT, CDR2 YNNKEL (reference sequence). Trimming at V came to 2 bases and at J to 3 bases, leaving 7 bases not matched to a gene. CDR3 DNA: TGTGCCAGCAGCCAAAATCCTGCGGGGGGGAAAGAGACCCAGTACTTC. This sequence encodes CASSQNPAGGKETQYF.

The count of this clone is one. The rearrangement uses TRBV6-1 and TRBJ1-1; 7 bases map to TRBD1. J was trimmed by 5 bases and V by 2 bases; bases with no gene match: 17. This CDR3 has 18 amino acids. Germline CDR1 and CDR2: MNHNS and SASEGT. CDR3 loop: CASSELVSLGGGRTEAFF. In DNA, the CDR3 is TGTGCCAGCAGTGAACTGGTTTCCCTCGGAGGGGGCAGGACTGAAGCTTTCTTT.

This clone was seen a handful of times. The chain is built from TRBV6-4 and TRBJ1-1; D perhaps matches TRBD1 (6 bases). Trimming cost V 4 bases and J 5 bases, with 14 bases left between them. The CDR3 is 14 amino acids. The germline CDR1 and CDR2 sequences are MRHNA and SNTAGT. The CDR3 region has the DNA TGTGCCAGCAGTGTGGAGGCAGGGGTGACTGAAGCTTTCTTT. Its translation is CASSVEAGVTEAFF.

In its sample, this clone was seen a few times. This CDR3 is CASSLTPRAPEDEQFF. In DNA form, the CDR3 reads TGCGCCAGCAGCTTGACCCCCAGGGCCCCTGAGGATGAGCAGTTCTTC. The chain combines TRBV5-1 with TRBJ2-1, with D possibly TRBD1 on 5 matching bases. Germline V gives CDR1 SGHRS, CDR2 YFSETQ. This CDR3 spans 16 amino acids. Trimming removed 1 base from V and 8 bases from J, with 19 bases in between.

The CDR3 DNA is TGTGCCAGCAGGCCAGGGGTTAGCAATCAGCCCCAGCATTTT. Amino acid sequence: CASRPGVSNQPQHF. The chain couples TRBV27 to TRBJ1-5; D perhaps matches TRBD1 (6 bases). Germline CDR1 and CDR2: MNHEY and SMNVEV (reference sequence). The CDR3 has 14 amino acids. V was pared by 6 bases and J by 0 bases, with 9 bases between.

This chain connects TRBV25-1 to TRBJ2-6; tentative D call: TRBD2 (5 bases). The germline V gene encodes CDR1 MGHDK and CDR2 SYGVNS. CDR3 length equals 14 residues. Between the trimmed V and J ends, which lost 6 bases and 7 bases, there was a span of 13 bases. Written as DNA, the CDR3 is TGTGCCAGCAGCGCCGCGGGTAGCGCCAACGTCCTGACTTTC. It yields the protein CASSAAGSANVLTF.

The chain joins TRBV25-1 to TRBJ2-3, with D perhaps matching TRBD2 (5 bases). The CDR3 is 13 residues long. Per germline, CDR1 MGHDK and CDR2 SYGVNS. Trimming left V 5 bases short and J 6 bases short, with 12 bases between. The CDR3 reads CASSILVWDTQYF. CDR3 coding DNA: TGTGCCAGCAGTATACTAGTATGGGATACGCAGTATTTT.

V usage is TRBV28 and J usage is TRBJ1-5; a possible D gene is TRBD1 (6 bases). The V end lost 8 bases, the J end lost 7 bases, and 18 bases lay between the germline ends. Germline CDR1 MDHEN, CDR2 SYDVKM. The CDR3 covers 14 residues. CDR3 in amino acids: CASSPGSQGQPQHF. The DNA of the CDR3 is TGTGCCAGCTCCCCGGGCTCCCAGGGGCAGCCCCAGCATTTT.

This chain joins TRBV4-1 and TRBJ2-7, with no clear D. V was clipped by 4 bases and J by 0 bases, with 13 bases between them. The CDR3 has 15 amino acids. Germline V gene data show CDR1 as MGHRA and CDR2 as YSYEKL. CDR3 DNA: TGCGCCAGCAGCCCAAACCTAGATGGCTCCTACGAGCAGTACTTC. Protein: CASSPNLDGSYEQYF.

The chain is built from TRBV5-4 and TRBJ2-3; 10 nucleotides match TRBD2. There are 16 residues in the CDR3. CDR1 SGHNT and CDR2 YYREEE come from the germline V gene (reference sequence). The ends lost 1 base at V and 2 bases at J; junction bases unmatched: 4. The CDR3 coding sequence is TGTGCCAGCAGCTTGCCAGCGGGGGGGATCACAGATACGCAGTATTTT. It codes for CASSLPAGGITDTQYF.

The chain uses TRBV11-2 and TRBJ2-5, with D perhaps TRBD2 (6 bases). CDR3 length: 16 residues. The germline gives CDR1 SGHAT, CDR2 FQNNGV. With 0 bases removed from V and 2 bases from J, the gap between germline ends came to 13 bases. In DNA, the CDR3 is TGTGCCAGCAGCTTAGAAGGACCCGGGAGTCAAGAGACCCAGTACTTC. Protein product: CASSLEGPGSQETQYF.

The chain joins TRBV21-1 to TRBJ2-5; the D call TRBD2 from the table was never checked on the DNA. TRBV21-1 is assigned pseudogene status. This CDR3 is built from 15 residues. The CDR3 loop reads CASSSRLAGLETQYF. The CDR3 DNA sequence: TGTGCCAGCAGCTCCCGACTAGCGGGTTTAGAGACCCAGTACTTC.

The chain couples TRBV5-1 to TRBJ2-3; 10 bases line up with TRBD2. V shed 0 bases and J 6 bases; nucleotides not matched to a gene: 16. Germline-derived CDR1 and CDR2 are SGHRS and YFSETQ. The CDR3 runs to 19 residues. CDR3 protein: CASSLGSSLAGERGDTQYF. DNA of the CDR3: TGCGCCAGCAGCTTGGGGTCCTCGCTAGCGGGGGAGCGCGGGGATACGCAGTATTTT.

This chain's CDR3 is CASSRGGAGGELFF. CDR3 sequence (DNA): TGTGCCAGTAGTCGCGGAGGGGCGGGCGGGGAGCTGTTTTTT. The chain combines TRBV19 with TRBJ2-2, with D possibly TRBD2 on 6 matching bases. Trimming pared 5 bases from V and 7 bases from J, leaving 14 bases between. Germline CDR1 and CDR2: LNHDA and SQIVND (reference sequence). This CDR3 contains 14 residues. Filled out from reference TRBV19 and TRBJ2-2, the complete variable domain reads DGGITQSPKYLFRKEGQNVTLSCEQNLNHDAMYWYRQDPGQGLRLIYYSQIVNDFQKGDIAEGYSVSREKKESFPLTVTSAQKNPTAFYLCASSRGGAGGELFFGEGSRLTVL.

V is TRBV27 and J is TRBJ1-6; D is undetermined. The CDR3 runs to 14 residues. CDR1 and CDR2 (germline): MNHEY, SMNVEV (reference sequence). V lost 4 bases and J 4 bases, leaving 8 bases between the germline ends. The CDR3 spells CASSSEGYNSPLHF. The CDR3 DNA reads TGTGCCAGCAGTTCCGAGGGTTATAATTCACCCCTCCACTTT.

The CDR3 DNA is TGTGCCAGCAGTTACTCAGTAGGGGGCAAAGAAAAACTGTTTTTT. Translating gives CASSYSVGGKEKLFF. The chain combines TRBV6-5 with TRBJ1-4; 7 positions match TRBD1. Trimming removed 0 bases from V and 8 bases from J; junction bases left unmatched: 6. This CDR3 has 15 residues. Germline V lookup: CDR1 MNHEY, CDR2 SVGAGI.

The gene calls are TRBV14 and TRBJ1-2; D is undetermined. The ends were cut back, 2 bases at V and 0 bases at J, with 4 bases in the middle. There are 13 residues in the CDR3. Germline loops: CDR1 SGHDN, CDR2 FVKESK. CDR3: CASSQQANYGYTF. The CDR3 coding sequence is TGTGCCAGCAGCCAACAGGCTAACTATGGCTACACCTTC.

The gene calls are TRBV6-6 and TRBJ2-7, with 9 bases lining up with TRBD2. With 2 bases clipped from V and 2 bases from J, the junction kept 4 bases outside the gene matches. This CDR3 region has 15 residues. CDR1 is MNHNY, CDR2 SVGAGI, per germline (reference sequence). The CDR3 is CASSYTIAGAYEQYF. DNA for the CDR3: TGTGCCAGCAGTTACACTATAGCGGGGGCCTACGAGCAGTACTTC.

This chain links TRBV28 with TRBJ2-2; 7 bases align to TRBD2. Trimming removed 3 bases from V and 3 bases from J; junction bases left unmatched: 4. From germline, CDR1 is MDHEN and CDR2 SYDVKM. The CDR3 consists of 15 residues. CDR3 region: CASSFGLGDTGELFF. The CDR3, as DNA: TGTGCCAGCAGTTTTGGACTAGGGGACACCGGGGAGCTGTTTTTT.